This T cell receptor (beta chain) was captured in a study of cytomegalovirus exposure and HLA in healthy donors. Findings and caveats of the study: Common viral pathogens were later found to be apparently linked to several of the most significant clusters.

V was trimmed by 2 bases and J by 8 bases, leaving 7 bases between them. CDR1 and CDR2 from the germline V gene are SEHNR and FQNEAQ (reference sequence). CDR3 length: 12 amino acids. Amplification used 60 Vbeta primers and 13 Jbeta primers. Only in-frame clones appear in the TCRdb table, and some are missing; sequencing was by immunoSEQ multiplex PCR. The sample has approximately 190,000 clones, around 90% seen once. Comment on this clone: The antigen remains unidentified.

The sequence was collected from a boy aged 2 to 10 in good health and CMV-seronegative. Sequencing input: PBMCs. The chain joins TRBV7-9 to TRBJ2-1, with a weak D call TRBD2 (5 bases). CDR3 coding DNA: TGTGCCAGCAGCTTATCCGGGGATGAGCAGTTCTTC. Amino acid sequence: CASSLSGDEQFF.